This T cell receptor (beta chain) emerged from a study of identical twins. Points from the study as a whole: Some out-of-frame alpha sequences were shared by twins, and these showed excess low generation probability. The degree of excess twin sharing was weaker in beta out-of-frame sequences.

The CDR3 loop spans 11 amino acids. The germline V gene encodes CDR1 MNHNS and CDR2 SASEGT. Trimming left V 1 base short and J 9 bases short, with 1 base between. TCRdb processed the 5' RACE reads anew with MiXCR; each CDR3 protein has one entry. The profile shows a few hundred thousand distinct CDR3 sequences, about 15% of them singletons. Details on this clonotype: The antigen is undetermined.

The data also belong to a second study, concerning yellow fever vaccine responses in identical twins.

The sequencing input was CD4+ T cells sorted from blood. The TCR comes from a woman aged 18-29 years in good health. The chain joins TRBV6-1 to TRBJ1-6; D is unclear. This CDR3 is CASSEVSPLHF. CDR3 nucleotides: TGTGCCAGCAGTGAAGTTTCACCCCTCCACTTT.